This TCR beta chain was sequenced during a study of early T cells in non-severe SARS-CoV-2 infection. Across the whole study: Unsorted whole-blood RNA was sequenced in bulk, leaving chains unpaired.

V shed 6 bases and J 4 bases; nucleotides not matched to a gene: 9. Germline assignment: CDR1 ENHRY and CDR2 SYGVKD. There are 15 residues in the CDR3. Unique molecular identifiers were attached to individual cDNA molecules. TCRdb used MiXCR to reprocess the 5' RACE reads, holding one entry per CDR3 protein. Of 40,000 to 45,000 distinct CDR3 sequences in the sample, roughly 4.3% were seen once. This clonotype was seen ten or more times. This TCR came from an adult who was a healthcare worker with PCR-confirmed SARS-CoV-2 infection or an uninfected control (not recorded which). Specimen: whole blood. The chain combines TRBV10-3 with TRBJ2-1; 7 bases map to TRBD1. The CDR3: CAISQGTAKYNEQFF. In DNA, the CDR3 is TGTGCCATCAGCCAAGGGACAGCTAAATACAATGAGCAGTTCTTC.